Each of the 18 T cell receptor beta chains below was sequenced from the same sample in a study of brain T cells in children with intractable seizures. TCRdb's copy holds only in-frame clones and misses some; the assay was immunoSEQ multiplex PCR. The sample records roughly 120,000 clones, 94% being singletons. The material sequenced was peripheral blood, taken at surgery. All receptors derive from a boy younger than two with hemimegalencephaly and intractable seizures.

This clone appeared a single time. This chain connects TRBV20-1 to TRBJ1-2; D possibly corresponds to TRBD1 (6 bases). Germline V lookup: CDR1 DFQATT, CDR2 SNEGSKA (reference sequence). This CDR3 comprises 14 residues. Trimming left V 3 bases short and J 5 bases short, with 16 bases between. CDR3 amino acids: CSASLTGIGYGYTF. The CDR3 DNA follows: TGCAGTGCTAGTCTCACAGGGATTGGGTATGGCTACACCTTC.

The V and J genes are TRBV5-6 and TRBJ1-2; D uncertain. CDR1 is SGHDT, CDR2 YYEEEE, per germline. The CDR3 sequence is 13 residues long. Trimming took off 5 bases at V and 8 bases at J, with 16 bases between the two ends. CDR3 sequence reads: CASRDTAVMGYTF. The DNA for the CDR3 is TGTGCCAGCAGGGATACCGCGGTGATGGGCTACACCTTC.

This chain joins TRBV19 and TRBJ1-2, with D uncertain. CDR3 length: 12 residues. Germline V CDR1 and CDR2: LNHDA, SQIVND (reference sequence). With 5 bases removed from V and 5 bases from J, the gap between germline ends came to 9 bases. CDR3 nucleotide sequence: TGTGCCAGTAGTCCGGGGAGGTATGGCTACACCTTC. Its protein is CASSPGRYGYTF.

This clone was observed a single time. The chain recombines TRBV24-1 with TRBJ2-1, with D possibly being TRBD2 (7 bases). The length of the CDR3 is 15 residues. The germline gives CDR1 KGHDR, CDR2 SFDVKD. Trimming removed 0 bases from V and 7 bases from J, with 12 bases in between. CDR3 loop: CATSDLRGGDNEQFF. The CDR3 DNA is TGTGCCACCAGTGATTTGAGGGGGGGGGATAATGAGCAGTTCTTC.

V usage is TRBV11-2 and J usage is TRBJ2-7; no firm D call. Germline V gives CDR1 SGHAT, CDR2 FQNNGV. The V end lost 5 bases, the J end lost 7 bases, and 9 bases lay between the germline ends. The CDR3 loop spans 11 amino acids. CDR3 loop: CASSQRWEQYF. The CDR3 nucleotides are TGTGCCAGCAGCCAGAGGTGGGAGCAGTACTTC.

The chain uses TRBV7-8 and TRBJ2-5; no reliable D call. V dropped 0 bases and J dropped 0 bases, with 17 bases sitting between them. Germline loops: CDR1 SGHVS, CDR2 FQNEAQ. This CDR3 contains 18 residues. The DNA of the CDR3 is TGTGCCAGCAGCTTAGCGCTACTTGGATCTTCGTACCAAGAGACCCAGTACTTC. Translating it yields CASSLALLGSSYQETQYF.

The chain links TRBV2 to TRBJ2-3, with 9 positions matching TRBD2. Germline loops: CDR1 SNHLY, CDR2 FYNNEI. The CDR3 covers 15 residues. The V segment lost 8 bases and the J segment 1 base; nucleotides outside the gene matches: 7. CDR3 sequence reads: CASSARTSGTDTQYF. The CDR3 nucleotides read TGTGCCAGCTCTGCTCGGACTAGCGGCACAGATACGCAGTATTTT.

The chain couples TRBV15 to TRBJ2-5; maybe TRBD2 (6 bases). Germline V gene lookup returns CDR1 LNHNV and CDR2 YYDKDF (reference sequence). Trimming removed 6 bases at V and 2 bases at J, with 19 bases between. The CDR3 runs 16 residues. CDR3 in amino acids: CATSISRGNLQETQYF. The DNA of the CDR3 is TGTGCCACCAGTATTTCCCGCGGGAACTTACAAGAGACCCAGTACTTC.

The chain employs TRBV13 and TRBJ2-5, with D tentatively TRBD2 (6 bases). Between the trimmed V and J ends, which lost 4 bases and 3 bases, there was a span of 15 bases. Germline V gene sequence: CDR1 PRHDT, CDR2 FYEKMQ (reference sequence). The CDR3 loop spans 15 amino acids. CDR3 sequence reads: CASSSRGLNEETQYF. CDR3 nucleotides: TGTGCCAGCAGCTCCCGGGGACTCAACGAAGAGACCCAGTACTTC.

The CDR3 sequence: CASSFGNNEKLFF. In DNA form, the CDR3 reads TGCGCCAGCAGCTTTGGTAATAATGAAAAACTGTTTTTT. The J gene is TRBJ1-4, the V gene TRBV5-1; D not resolved. Between the trimmed V and J ends, which lost 2 bases and 4 bases, there was a span of 6 bases. The CDR3 consists of 13 residues. Germline values: CDR1 SGHRS, CDR2 YFSETQ. The complete variable domain, with remaining parts taken from reference TRBV5-1 and TRBJ1-4, reads KAGVTQTPRYLIKTRGQQVTLSCSPISGHRSVSWYQQTPGQGLQFLFEYFSETQRNKGNFPGRFSGRQFSNSRSEMNVSTLELGDSALYLCASSFGNNEKLFFGSGTQLSVL.

The chain uses TRBV19 and TRBJ1-2, with D hard to call. The CDR3 sequence is 16 residues long. Trimming pared 1 base from V and 2 bases from J, leaving 14 bases between. CDR1 LNHDA and CDR2 SQIVND come from the germline V gene (reference sequence). The CDR3 loop is CASSIAPGRNNYGYTF. As DNA, the CDR3 is TGTGCCAGTAGTATAGCCCCCGGCAGAAACAACTATGGCTACACCTTC.

This clone showed up just once. The rearrangement joins TRBV4-3 to TRBJ2-1; TRBD1 or TRBD2 may be the D gene (5 bases each). The CDR3 is made up of 15 amino acids. The germline V and J ends were trimmed by 0 bases and 4 bases, with 10 bases remaining between them. From germline, CDR1 is LGHNA and CDR2 YSLEER. The CDR3 DNA reads as TGCGCCAGCAGCCAAGATGGGGGAAGATACAATGAGCAGTTCTTC. It codes for CASSQDGGRYNEQFF.

V is TRBV18 and J is TRBJ1-5; 7 bases are a match to TRBD1. Germline V gives CDR1 KGHSH, CDR2 LQKENI. V trimming: 5 bases; J trimming: 0 bases; junction bases outside the gene matches: 4. The CDR3 contains 15 residues. CDR3 in amino acids: CASSTGVSSNQPQHF. In nucleotides, the CDR3 is TGTGCCAGCTCAACAGGGGTGTCTAGCAATCAGCCCCAGCATTTT.

The chain uses TRBV11-2 and TRBJ1-2; tentatively, D is TRBD1 (5 bases). The length of the CDR3 is 16 residues. Trimming shortened V by 6 bases and J by 5 bases, and 22 bases separated the two germline ends. The germline V gene has CDR1 SGHAT and CDR2 FQNNGV. The CDR3 DNA follows: TGTGCCAGCAGGTCCCCCCCAGGGTTCATCCCTTATGGCTACACCTTC. Protein product: CASRSPPGFIPYGYTF.

The chain employs TRBV6-5 and TRBJ2-1, with 7 positions matching TRBD2. The CDR3 is made up of 14 amino acids. Trimming at V came to 5 bases and at J to 4 bases, leaving 5 bases not matched to a gene. Per the germline V gene, CDR1 is MNHEY and CDR2 is SVGAGI. This CDR3 reads CASSREVIYNEQFF. The CDR3, as DNA: TGTGCCAGCAGTCGGGAGGTAATTTACAATGAGCAGTTCTTC.

The V call is TRBV30, the J call TRBJ2-2; 7 positions agree with TRBD2. Per germline, CDR1 GTSNPN and CDR2 SVGIG (reference sequence). The CDR3 is 15 amino acids. V was pared by 8 bases and J by 1 base, with 10 bases of the junction left unmatched. In DNA, the CDR3 is TGTGCCCGGGCGGCGGCTAGCGGGAACACCGGGGAGCTGTTTTTT. Amino acids: CARAAASGNTGELFF.

The chain links TRBV28 to TRBJ2-3; 13 bases line up with TRBD2. The V gene end was trimmed by 1 base and the J gene end by 2 bases; junction bases not matched to a gene: 6. Looked up from germline, CDR1 is MDHEN and CDR2 is SYDVKM. CDR3 length: 18 amino acids. The CDR3 region has the DNA TGTGCCAGCAGTTTATTCACGGGACTAGCGGGATCCACAGATACGCAGTATTTT. Its protein product is CASSLFTGLAGSTDTQYF. Full variable domain (remainder filled in from reference TRBV28 and TRBJ2-3): DVKVTQSSRYLVKRTGEKVFLECVQDMDHENMFWYRQDPGLGLRLIYFSYDVKMKEKGDIPEGYSVSREKKERFSLILESASTNQTSMYLCASSLFTGLAGSTDTQYFGPGTRLTVL.

The chain links TRBV9 to TRBJ2-5, with D unresolved. Trimming cost V 1 base and J 4 bases, with 17 bases left between them. The V gene's germline CDR1 is SGDLS and CDR2 YYNGEE. The CDR3 contains 16 residues. CDR3 residues: CASSVSLIRLPETQYF. The CDR3 DNA follows: TGTGCCAGCAGCGTAAGCCTAATTCGACTCCCAGAGACCCAGTACTTC.